The 11 T cell receptor beta chains in this list originate from one sample, sequenced in a study of CD8 T cells in ankylosing spondylitis. TCRdb processed the 5' RACE reads anew with MiXCR; each CDR3 protein has one entry. The data hold 200,000 to 250,000 distinct CDR3 sequences, with around 10% observed a single time. The specimen was blood, either unsorted or a sorted T cell fraction (not recorded which). The receptors stem from a male donor with ankylosing spondylitis or in good health (not recorded which).

This clonotype was counted between two and nine times. The CDR3 DNA sequence: TGTGCCAGCAGCTTGGTGGGGATTCGGACTAGCACAGATACGCAGTATTTT. Amino acid sequence: CASSLVGIRTSTDTQYF. This chain uses TRBV5-5 with TRBJ2-3, with D tentatively TRBD2 (5 bases). Germline V gives CDR1 SGHKS, CDR2 YYEKEE (reference sequence). The CDR3 length is 17 residues. Trimming shortened V by 0 bases and J by 0 bases, and 14 bases separated the two germline ends. Full variable domain (outside the CDR3, taken from reference TRBV5-5 and TRBJ2-3): DAGVTQSPTHLIKTRGQQVTLRCSPISGHKSVSWYQQVLGQGPQFIFQYYEKEERGRGNFPDRFSARQFPNYSSELNVNALLLGDSALYLCASSLVGIRTSTDTQYFGPGTRLTVL.

This clonotype has at least ten counts. The V call is TRBV20-1, the J call TRBJ1-1; TRBD1 might be the D (6 bases). Germline lookup yields CDR1 DFQATT and CDR2 SNEGSKA (reference sequence). This CDR3 spans 13 amino acids. V was shortened by 5 bases and J by 0 bases, with 10 bases between the two germline ends. Here the CDR3 DNA reads TGCAGTGCTGCGGACAGCCTGAACACTGAAGCTTTCTTT. Its protein product is CSAADSLNTEAFF.

In its sample, this clonotype was seen many times. The rearrangement uses TRBV20-1 and TRBJ2-5; no clear D. There are 15 residues in the CDR3. Germline V gene sequence: CDR1 DFQATT, CDR2 SNEGSKA (reference sequence). V lost 0 bases to trimming and J lost 2 bases, with 13 bases between them. CDR3 nucleotide sequence: TGCAGTGCTAGAGATCGTGTCCGGGTACAAGAGACCCAGTACTTC. Translation: CSARDRVRVQETQYF.

This clonotype has ten or more counts. The V gene is TRBV29-1, the J gene TRBJ2-3; TRBD1 matches at 9 bases. Germline V CDR1 and CDR2: SQVTM, ANQGSEA. The trim removed 1 base at V and 3 bases at J, leaving 11 bases unmatched. CDR3 size: 17 residues. The CDR3 nucleotides are TGCAGCGTTGAAGTGGGGGGGACAGGGAGTTTAACAGATACGCAGTATTTT. Translation gives CSVEVGGTGSLTDTQYF.

V and J are TRBV5-1 and TRBJ2-7; 11 positions match TRBD2. V shed 1 base and J 4 bases; nucleotides not matched to a gene: 7. This CDR3 is 16 amino acids long. Per germline, CDR1 SGHRS and CDR2 YFSETQ. The CDR3 DNA sequence: TGCGCCAGCAGCTTGATAGAGACTAGCGGGAAGTACGAGCAGTACTTC. Amino acid sequence: CASSLIETSGKYEQYF. Full variable domain (remainder filled in from reference TRBV5-1 and TRBJ2-7): KAGVTQTPRYLIKTRGQQVTLSCSPISGHRSVSWYQQTPGQGLQFLFEYFSETQRNKGNFPGRFSGRQFSNSRSEMNVSTLELGDSALYLCASSLIETSGKYEQYFGPGTRLTVT.

Only a few counts were recorded for this clonotype. The chain recombines TRBV5-1 with TRBJ2-3, with D uncertain. Germline CDR1 and CDR2: SGHRS and YFSETQ. This CDR3 has 14 amino acids. V was shortened by 5 bases and J by 2 bases, with 12 bases between the two germline ends. CDR3 DNA sequence: TGCGCCAGCAGTCATACGACAATCACAGATACGCAGTATTTT. Its translation is CASSHTTITDTQYF.

This clonotype was recorded many times. V is TRBV27 and J is TRBJ2-4; the D gene is possibly TRBD1 (6 bases). The CDR3 is 14 amino acids. Trimming pared 3 bases from V and 2 bases from J, leaving 8 bases between. Germline V gene data show CDR1 as MNHEY and CDR2 as SMNVEV (reference sequence). CDR3 coding DNA: TGTGCCAGCAGTTTGAGGGGGACCAAAAACATTCAGTACTTC. It yields the protein CASSLRGTKNIQYF.

On this clonotype itself: A much larger clone lies one base from this, so it may be a read error. The chain uses TRBV25-1 and TRBJ2-1; D gene uncertain. Germline CDR1 and CDR2: MGHDK and SYGVNS. This CDR3 has 16 amino acids. CDR3 bases: TGTGCCAGCAGTGATCCCGGCCTGAGCTCCCACAATGAGCAGTTCTTC. Protein sequence: CASSDPGLSSHNEQFF.

This clonotype has a count of ten or more. This chain connects TRBV5-1 to TRBJ2-3; D is perhaps TRBD2 (5 bases). Deletions cut 0 bases from V and 2 bases from J, with 10 bases between. CDR3 size: 15 residues. CDR1 is SGHRS, CDR2 YFSETQ, per germline. The CDR3 reads CASSLAFGDTDTQYF. The CDR3 coding sequence is TGCGCCAGCAGCTTGGCCTTCGGGGACACAGATACGCAGTATTTT.

Details on this clonotype: A much larger clone lies a single base off, so this may be a read error. The chain uses TRBV5-1 and TRBJ2-2; D gene ambiguous. Germline V gene data show CDR1 as SGHRS and CDR2 as YFSETQ. The CDR3 contains 14 residues. CDR3 coding DNA: TGCGCCAGCAACTTGGTAGAGAACATCGGGGAGCTGTTTTTT. This encodes CASNLVENIGELFF.

This clonotype occurred many times. The chain is built from TRBV4-2 and TRBJ1-5, with D uncertain. The CDR3 is 14 residues long. Germline V gene lookup returns CDR1 LGHNA and CDR2 YNFKEQ. V lost 4 bases, J lost 7 bases, and 14 bases lay in between. In DNA form, the CDR3 reads TGTGCCAGCAGCCGGGATCCGGAGGGCCAGCCCCAGCATTTT. As protein: CASSRDPEGQPQHF.